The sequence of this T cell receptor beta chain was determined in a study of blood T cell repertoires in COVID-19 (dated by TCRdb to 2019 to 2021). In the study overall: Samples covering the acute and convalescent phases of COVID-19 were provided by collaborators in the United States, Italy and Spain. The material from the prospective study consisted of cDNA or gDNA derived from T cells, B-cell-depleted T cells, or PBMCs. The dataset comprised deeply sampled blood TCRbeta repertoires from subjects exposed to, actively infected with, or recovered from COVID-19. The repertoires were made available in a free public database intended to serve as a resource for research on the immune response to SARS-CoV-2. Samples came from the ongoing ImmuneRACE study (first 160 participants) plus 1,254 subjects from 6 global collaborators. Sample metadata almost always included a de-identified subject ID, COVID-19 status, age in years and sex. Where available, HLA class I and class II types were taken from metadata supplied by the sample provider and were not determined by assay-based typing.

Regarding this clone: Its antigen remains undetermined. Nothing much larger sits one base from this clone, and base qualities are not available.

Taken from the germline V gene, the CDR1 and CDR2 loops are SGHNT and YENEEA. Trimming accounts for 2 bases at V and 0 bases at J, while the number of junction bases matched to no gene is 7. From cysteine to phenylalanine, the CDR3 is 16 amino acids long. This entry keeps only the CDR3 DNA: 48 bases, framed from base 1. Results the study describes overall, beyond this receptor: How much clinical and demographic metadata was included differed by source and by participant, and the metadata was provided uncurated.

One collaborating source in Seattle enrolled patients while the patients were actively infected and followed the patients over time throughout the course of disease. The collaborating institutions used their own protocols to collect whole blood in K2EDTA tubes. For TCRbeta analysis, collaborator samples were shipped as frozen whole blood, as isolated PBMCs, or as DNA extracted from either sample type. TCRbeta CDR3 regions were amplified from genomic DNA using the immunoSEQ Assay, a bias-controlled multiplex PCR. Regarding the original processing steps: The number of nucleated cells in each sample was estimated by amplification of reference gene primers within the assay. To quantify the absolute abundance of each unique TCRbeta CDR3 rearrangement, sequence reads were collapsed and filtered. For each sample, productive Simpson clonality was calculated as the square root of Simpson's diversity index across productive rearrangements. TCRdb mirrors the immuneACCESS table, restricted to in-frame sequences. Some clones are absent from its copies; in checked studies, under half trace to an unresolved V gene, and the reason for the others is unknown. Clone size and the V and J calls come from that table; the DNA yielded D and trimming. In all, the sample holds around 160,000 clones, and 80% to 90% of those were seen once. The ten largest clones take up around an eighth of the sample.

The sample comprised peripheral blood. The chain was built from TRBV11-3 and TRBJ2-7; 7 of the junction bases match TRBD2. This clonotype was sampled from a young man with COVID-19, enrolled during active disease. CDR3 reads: CASSLRVAGYSYEQYF. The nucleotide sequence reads TGTGCCAGCAGCTTAAGAGTAGCGGGCTACTCCTACGAGCAGTACTTC.